This T cell receptor beta chain comes out of a study of tumor-infiltrating lymphocytes in primary liver carcinoma. For the study at large: Samples returned roughly 3.5 to 8 million productive TCRbeta reads each. Read depth did not differ significantly between tissue types.

Starting from roughly 0.5 ug of total RNA, TCR beta cDNA was produced with a primer in the constant region. A slightly modified ARM-PCR protocol with three nested multiplex PCR rounds produced these TCR beta libraries. The first two PCR rounds used TRBV1-TRBV30 forward primers with a C-beta reverse primer, about 10 cycles each. TCRdb reprocessed the multiplex PCR reads with MiXCR, giving one entry per CDR3 protein. The repertoire includes about 210,000 distinct CDR3 sequences, over 80% of them detected once, and 15% to 20% sits in the top ten. Concerning this clonotype itself: A much larger clonotype is one base distant, so this may be a read error.

Co-extraction of RNA and DNA was performed on about 20-32 mg of unsorted bulk tissue. The CDR3 contains 15 residues. Germline V gene data show CDR1 as SEHNR and CDR2 as FQNEAQ (reference sequence). This sequence was found in a middle-aged man with primary liver carcinoma and hepatitis B virus infection. The sequenced material came from tumor tissue from primary liver carcinoma. The genes are TRBV7-9 and TRBJ2-3; D may match TRBD1 or TRBD2 (6 bases each). The CDR3 DNA reads as TGTGCCAGCAGCCTGTCTGGGGGGCAGGCAGATACGCAGTTTTTT. Translating gives CASSLSGGQADTQFF. The full variable domain, rest sourced from reference TRBV7-9 and TRBJ2-3, is DTGVSQNPRHKITKRGQNVTFRCDPISEHNRLYWYRQTLGQGPEFLTYFQNEAQLEKSRLLSDRFSAERPKGSFSTLEIQRTEQGDSAMYLCASSLSGGQADTQFFGPGTRLTVL.